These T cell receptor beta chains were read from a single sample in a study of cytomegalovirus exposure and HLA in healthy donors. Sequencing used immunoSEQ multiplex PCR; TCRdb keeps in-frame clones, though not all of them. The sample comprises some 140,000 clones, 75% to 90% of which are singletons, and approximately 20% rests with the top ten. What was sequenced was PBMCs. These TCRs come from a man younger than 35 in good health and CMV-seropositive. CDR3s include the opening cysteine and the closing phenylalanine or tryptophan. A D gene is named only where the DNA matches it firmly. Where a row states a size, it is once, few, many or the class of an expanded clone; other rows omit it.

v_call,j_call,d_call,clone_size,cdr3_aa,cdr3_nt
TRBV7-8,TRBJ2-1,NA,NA,CASSLEALRGDEQFF,TGTGCCAGCAGCTTAGAAGCTCTCCGCGGAGATGAGCAGTTCTTC
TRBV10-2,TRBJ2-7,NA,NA,CASSGGVWEQYF,TGCGCCAGCAGCGGCGGAGTATGGGAGCAGTACTTC
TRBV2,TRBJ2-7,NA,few,CASSLQGTYEQYF,TGTGCCAGCAGCCTACAGGGAACCTACGAGCAGTACTTC
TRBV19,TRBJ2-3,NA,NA,CATSGGGGADTQYF,TGTGCCACTAGCGGAGGAGGGGGCGCAGATACGCAGTATTTT
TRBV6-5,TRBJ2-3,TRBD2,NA,CASRPTSGRTDTQYF,TGTGCCAGCAGGCCCACTAGCGGGCGCACAGATACGCAGTATTTT
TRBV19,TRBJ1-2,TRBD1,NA,CASSIEGQGPHYGYTF,TGTGCCAGTAGTATAGAGGGACAGGGGCCTCACTATGGCTACACCTTC
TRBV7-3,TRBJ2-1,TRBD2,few,CASSPHGLASYNEQFF,TGTGCCAGCAGCCCCCACGGACTAGCATCCTACAATGAGCAGTTCTTC
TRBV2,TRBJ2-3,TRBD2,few,CASSVSGGVSDTQYF,TGTGCCAGCAGTGTAAGCGGGGGGGTGTCAGATACGCAGTATTTT
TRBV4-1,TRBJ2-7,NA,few,CASSHDKSYEQYF,TGCGCCAGCAGCCATGACAAGTCCTACGAGCAGTACTTC
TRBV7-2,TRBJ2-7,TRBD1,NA,CASSLQGTGAYEQYF,TGTGCCAGCAGCTTACAGGGGACAGGGGCCTACGAGCAGTACTTC
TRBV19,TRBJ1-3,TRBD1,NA,CASSTVGQAVFSGNTIYF,TGTGCCAGTAGTACCGTCGGACAGGCCGTCTTCTCTGGAAACACCATATATTTT
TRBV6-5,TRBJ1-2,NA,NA,CASSYEVGDKIEGYTF,TGTGCCAGCAGTTACGAGGTTGGGGACAAGATAGAGGGCTACACCTTC
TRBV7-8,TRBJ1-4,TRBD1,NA,CASSYSTGEGEKLFF,TGTGCCAGCAGCTACAGCACAGGGGAAGGTGAAAAACTGTTTTTT
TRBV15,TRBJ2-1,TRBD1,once,CATSKLDRNTYNEQFF,TGTGCCACCAGCAAGCTGGACAGGAATACCTACAATGAGCAGTTCTTC
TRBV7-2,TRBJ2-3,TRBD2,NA,CASSAQGAGVRDTQYF,TGTGCCAGCAGCGCCCAGGGAGCGGGAGTCAGGGATACGCAGTATTTT
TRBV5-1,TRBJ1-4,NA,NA,CASSPTGTNEKLFF,TGCGCCAGCAGCCCCACAGGGACTAATGAAAAACTGTTTTTT
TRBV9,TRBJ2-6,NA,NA,CASSSMGRGESSGANVLTF,TGTGCCAGCAGCTCCATGGGCAGGGGAGAAAGTTCTGGGGCCAACGTCCTGACTTTC
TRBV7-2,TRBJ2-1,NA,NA,CASNARRATYNEQFF,TGTGCCAGCAACGCCAGGAGGGCGACCTACAATGAGCAGTTCTTC
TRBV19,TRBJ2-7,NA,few,CASSMIGGNSYEQYF,TGTGCCAGTAGTATGATCGGGGGAAACTCCTACGAGCAGTACTTC
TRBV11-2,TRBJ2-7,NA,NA,CASSPVDGEQYF,TGTGCCAGCAGCCCGGTAGATGGCGAGCAGTACTTC
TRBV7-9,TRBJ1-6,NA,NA,CASIGGLSSYNSPLHF,TGTGCCAGCATAGGAGGGCTAAGCTCCTATAATTCACCCCTCCACTTT
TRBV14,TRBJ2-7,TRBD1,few,CASSKGQGVYEQYF,TGTGCCAGCAGCAAGGGACAGGGGGTCTACGAGCAGTACTTC
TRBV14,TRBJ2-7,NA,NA,CASSHTYEQYF,TGTGCCAGCAGCCATACCTACGAGCAGTACTTC
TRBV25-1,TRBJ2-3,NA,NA,CASSEGGEDTQYF,TGTGCCAGCAGTGAAGGCGGGGAGGATACGCAGTATTTT
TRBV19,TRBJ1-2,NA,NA,CASSIDQRVYGYTF,TGTGCCAGTAGTATAGACCAACGGGTTTATGGCTACACCTTC
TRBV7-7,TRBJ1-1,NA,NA,CASSLDMNTEAFF,TGTGCCAGCAGCTTAGACATGAACACTGAAGCTTTCTTT